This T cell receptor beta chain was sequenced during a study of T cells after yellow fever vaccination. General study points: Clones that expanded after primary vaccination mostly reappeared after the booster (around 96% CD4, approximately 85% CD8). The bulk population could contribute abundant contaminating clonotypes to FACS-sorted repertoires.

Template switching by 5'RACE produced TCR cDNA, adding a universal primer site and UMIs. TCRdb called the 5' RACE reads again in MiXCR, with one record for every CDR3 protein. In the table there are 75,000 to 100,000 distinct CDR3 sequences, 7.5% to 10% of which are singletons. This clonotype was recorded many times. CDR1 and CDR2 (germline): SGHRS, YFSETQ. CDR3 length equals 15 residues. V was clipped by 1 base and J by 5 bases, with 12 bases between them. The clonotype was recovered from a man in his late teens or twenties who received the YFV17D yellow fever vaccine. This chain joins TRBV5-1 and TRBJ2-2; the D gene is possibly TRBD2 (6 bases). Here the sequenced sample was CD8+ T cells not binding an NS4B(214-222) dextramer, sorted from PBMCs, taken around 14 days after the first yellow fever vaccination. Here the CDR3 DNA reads TGCGCCAGCAGCTTGCTGGCTAGCGAGACCGGGGAGCTGTTTTTT. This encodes CASSLLASETGELFF.